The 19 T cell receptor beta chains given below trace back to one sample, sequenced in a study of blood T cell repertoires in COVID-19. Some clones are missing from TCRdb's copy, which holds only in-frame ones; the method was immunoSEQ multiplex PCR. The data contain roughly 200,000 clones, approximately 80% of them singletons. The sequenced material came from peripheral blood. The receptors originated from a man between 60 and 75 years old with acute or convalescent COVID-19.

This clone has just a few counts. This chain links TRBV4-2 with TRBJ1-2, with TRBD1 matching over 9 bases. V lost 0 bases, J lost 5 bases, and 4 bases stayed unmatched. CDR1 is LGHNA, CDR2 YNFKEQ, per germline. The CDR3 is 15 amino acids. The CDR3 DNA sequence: TGTGCCAGCAGCCAAGATAGGACAGGGGTATATGGCTACACCTTC. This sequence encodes CASSQDRTGVYGYTF.

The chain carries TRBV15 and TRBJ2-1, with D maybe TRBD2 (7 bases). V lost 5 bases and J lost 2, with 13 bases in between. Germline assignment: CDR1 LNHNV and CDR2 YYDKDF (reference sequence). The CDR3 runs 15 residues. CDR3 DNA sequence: TGTGCCACCAGCGTTGGGGGGGCACCCTACAATGAGCAGTTCTTC. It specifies CATSVGGAPYNEQFF.

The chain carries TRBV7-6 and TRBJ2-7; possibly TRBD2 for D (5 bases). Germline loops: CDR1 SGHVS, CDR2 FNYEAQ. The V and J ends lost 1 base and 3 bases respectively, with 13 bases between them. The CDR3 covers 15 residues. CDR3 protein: CASSLEVGKNYEQYF. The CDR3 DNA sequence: TGTGCCAGCAGCTTAGAGGTCGGGAAAAACTACGAGCAGTACTTC.

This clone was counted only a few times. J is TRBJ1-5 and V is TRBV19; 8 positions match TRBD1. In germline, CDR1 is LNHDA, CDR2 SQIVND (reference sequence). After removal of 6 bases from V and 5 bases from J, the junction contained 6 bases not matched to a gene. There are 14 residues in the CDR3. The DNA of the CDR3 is TGTGCCAGTAGACGCGGACAGGGACATCAGCCCCAGCATTTT. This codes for CASRRGQGHQPQHF.

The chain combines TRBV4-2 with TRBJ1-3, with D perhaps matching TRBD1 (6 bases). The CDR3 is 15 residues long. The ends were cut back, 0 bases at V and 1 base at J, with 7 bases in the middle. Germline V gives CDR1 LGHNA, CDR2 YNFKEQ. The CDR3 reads CASSQDRGSGNTIYF. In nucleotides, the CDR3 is TGTGCCAGCAGCCAAGATAGGGGGTCTGGAAACACCATATATTTT.

The CDR3 DNA reads as TGTGCCAGCACAAACAACAGGGGCGACTATGGCTACACCTTC. This gives the protein CASTNNRGDYGYTF. The chain recombines TRBV5-4 with TRBJ1-2, with 7 positions matching TRBD1. Germline-derived CDR1 and CDR2 are SGHNT and YYREEE (reference sequence). Trimming took 6 bases from V and 3 from J; bases not matched to a gene: 8. The CDR3 loop spans 14 amino acids. The full variable domain, its missing parts supplied by reference TRBV5-4 and TRBJ1-2, is ETGVTQSPTHLIKTRGQQVTLRCSSQSGHNTVSWYQQALGQGPQFIFQYYREEENGRGNFPPRFSGLQFPNYSSELNVNALELDDSALYLCASTNNRGDYGYTFGSGTRLTVV.

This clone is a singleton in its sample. Written as DNA, the CDR3 is TGTGCCATCAGTGACCTCGTTACAGGGGGCTCAAACTATGGCTACACCTTC. The encoded protein is CAISDLVTGGSNYGYTF. V is TRBV10-3 and J is TRBJ1-2, with 9 bases fitting TRBD1. J lost 2 bases, V lost 3 bases, and 10 bases had no gene match. This CDR3 is 17 amino acids long. CDR1 and CDR2 from the germline V gene are ENHRY and SYGVKD.

DNA for the CDR3: TGCGCCAGCAGCTTTAGCGGGGACCGCACAGATACGCAGTATTTT. The encoded protein is CASSFSGDRTDTQYF. V and J are TRBV5-1 and TRBJ2-3; TRBD2 matches 8 bases. Germline V gives CDR1 SGHRS, CDR2 YFSETQ. The CDR3 loop spans 15 amino acids. V was pared by 2 bases and J by 1 base, with 3 bases of the junction left unmatched.

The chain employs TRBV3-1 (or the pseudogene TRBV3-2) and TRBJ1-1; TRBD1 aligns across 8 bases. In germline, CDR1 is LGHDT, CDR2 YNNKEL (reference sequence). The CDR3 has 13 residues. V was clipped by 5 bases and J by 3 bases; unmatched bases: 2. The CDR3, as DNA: TGTGCCAGCAGCTTACAGGGGGACACTGAAGCTTTCTTT. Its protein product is CASSLQGDTEAFF.

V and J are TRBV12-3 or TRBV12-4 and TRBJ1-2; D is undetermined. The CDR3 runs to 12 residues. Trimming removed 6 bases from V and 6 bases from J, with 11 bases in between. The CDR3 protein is CASSLEGNGYTF. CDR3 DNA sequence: TGTGCCAGCAGCCTGGAGGGTAATGGCTACACCTTC.

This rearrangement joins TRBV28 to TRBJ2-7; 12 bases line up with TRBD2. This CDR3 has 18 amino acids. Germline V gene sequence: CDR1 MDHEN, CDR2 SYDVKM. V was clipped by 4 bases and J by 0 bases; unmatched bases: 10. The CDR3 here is CASSSRTSGISVSYEQYF. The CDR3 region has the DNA TGTGCCAGCAGTTCTCGGACTAGCGGGATTAGCGTCTCCTACGAGCAGTACTTC.

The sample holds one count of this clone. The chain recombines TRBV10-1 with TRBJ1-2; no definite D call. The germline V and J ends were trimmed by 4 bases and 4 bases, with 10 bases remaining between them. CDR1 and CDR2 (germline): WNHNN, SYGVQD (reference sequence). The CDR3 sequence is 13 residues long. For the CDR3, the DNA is TGCGCCAGCAGTGCCAACAGATTCTATGGCTACACCTTC. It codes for CASSANRFYGYTF.

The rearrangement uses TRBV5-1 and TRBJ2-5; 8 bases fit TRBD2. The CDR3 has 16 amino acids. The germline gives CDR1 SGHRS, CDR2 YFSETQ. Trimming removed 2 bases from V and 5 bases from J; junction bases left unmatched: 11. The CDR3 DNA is TGCGCCAGCAGCTTAGGATCCAGCGGGGGTGGGGAGACCCAGTACTTC. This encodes CASSLGSSGGGETQYF.

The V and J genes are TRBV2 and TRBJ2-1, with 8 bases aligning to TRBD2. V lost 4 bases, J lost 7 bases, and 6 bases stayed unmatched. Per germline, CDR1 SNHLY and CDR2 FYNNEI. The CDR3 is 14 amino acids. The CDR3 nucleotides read TGTGCCAGCAGTGGACGGGGGGGCGATAATGAGCAGTTCTTC. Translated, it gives CASSGRGGDNEQFF.

This CDR3 reads CASSDGGGNEQFF. The CDR3 region has the DNA TGCGCCAGCAGTGACGGGGGGGGAAATGAGCAGTTCTTC. The chain joins TRBV10-1 to TRBJ2-1; 8 positions match TRBD2. Germline lookup yields CDR1 WNHNN and CDR2 SYGVQD (reference sequence). This CDR3 spans 13 amino acids. The ends lost 3 bases at V and 7 bases at J; junction bases unmatched: 2.

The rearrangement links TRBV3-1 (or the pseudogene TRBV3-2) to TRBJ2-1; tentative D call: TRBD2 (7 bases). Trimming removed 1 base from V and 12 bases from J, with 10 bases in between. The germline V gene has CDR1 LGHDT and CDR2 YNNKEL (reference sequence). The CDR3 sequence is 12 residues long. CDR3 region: CASSQGAGAQFF. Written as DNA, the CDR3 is TGTGCCAGCAGCCAAGGGGCGGGGGCGCAGTTCTTC.

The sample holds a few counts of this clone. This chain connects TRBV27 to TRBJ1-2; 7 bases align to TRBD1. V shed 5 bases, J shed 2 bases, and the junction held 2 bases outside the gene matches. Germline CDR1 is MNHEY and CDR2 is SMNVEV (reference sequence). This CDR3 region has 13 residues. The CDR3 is CASSKTGNYGYTF. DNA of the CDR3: TGTGCCAGCAGTAAGACAGGGAACTATGGCTACACCTTC.

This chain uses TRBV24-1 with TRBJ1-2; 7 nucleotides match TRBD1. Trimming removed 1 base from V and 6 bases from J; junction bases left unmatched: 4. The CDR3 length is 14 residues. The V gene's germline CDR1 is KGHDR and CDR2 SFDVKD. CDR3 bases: TGTGCCACCAGTGATTTTGACAGGGTCCATGGCTACACCTTC. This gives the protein CATSDFDRVHGYTF.

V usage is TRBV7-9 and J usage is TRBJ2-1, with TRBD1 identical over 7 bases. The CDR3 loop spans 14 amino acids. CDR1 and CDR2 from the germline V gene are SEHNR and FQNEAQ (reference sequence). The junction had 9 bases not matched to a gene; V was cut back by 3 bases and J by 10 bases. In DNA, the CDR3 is TGTGCCAGCAGCTTCTGGACAGGAGGTTCCGAGCAGTTCTTC. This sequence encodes CASSFWTGGSEQFF.